The source of this T cell receptor (beta chain) is a study of shared clonotypes between healthy human individuals. Replicate PCRs from sorted subsets contained around 200 ng DNA, which is around 30,000 T cell genomes. Sequencing used immunoSEQ multiplex PCR; TCRdb keeps in-frame clones, though not all of them. Of about 1.5 million clones listed, 98% are singletons. Between the trimmed V and J ends, which lost 7 bases and 1 base, there was a span of 17 bases. This CDR3 region has 15 residues. Germline CDR1 and CDR2: SQVTM and ANQGSEA. This TCR came from a man in his thirties or forties in good health. Sequencing was carried out using naive CD4+ T cells sorted from blood. The subset was: CD45RA+ positively selected. The genes are TRBV29-1 and TRBJ1-5; weak D call: TRBD1 (6 bases). The CDR3 protein is CSGVGDRLSNQPQHF. The CDR3 nucleotides are TGCAGCGGGGTTGGCGACAGGCTGAGCAATCAGCCCCAGCATTTT. The full variable domain, with the rest looked up from reference TRBV29-1 and TRBJ1-5, is SAVISQKPSRDICQRGTSLTIQCQVDSQVTMMFWYRQQPGQSLTLIATANQGSEATYESGFVIDKFPISRPNLTFSTLTVSNMSPEDSSIYLCSGVGDRLSNQPQHFGDGTRLSIL.